The clone carrying this T cell receptor (beta chain) was counted between two and nine times. From germline, CDR1 is KGHSH and CDR2 LQKENI. Trimming removed 5 bases from V and 0 bases from J; junction bases left unmatched: 10. This CDR3 region has 17 residues. This record comes from a study of blood T cell repertoires in COVID-19. At the level of the study: The samples span acute and convalescent COVID-19 from the United States, Italy and Spain. From T cells, B-cell-depleted T cells, or PBMCs came the material, which was cDNA or gDNA.

Authors' data handling: Reference gene primer amplification in the assay estimated nucleated cell counts. Generated by immunoSEQ multiplex PCR, the TCRdb table keeps only in-frame clones and is missing some. That table supplies the V and J calls and clone size; D and trimming were determined from the DNA. The table shows approximately 11,000 clones, with about 89% occurring only once. The sequencing input was peripheral blood. The chain recombines TRBV18 with TRBJ1-3; 7 bases are a match to TRBD1. The origin of this receptor is a woman aged 55 to 70 with active COVID-19. The CDR3 sequence is CASSATGPTTSGNTIYF. The CDR3 DNA sequence: TGTGCCAGCTCAGCGACAGGGCCCACCACCTCTGGAAACACCATATATTTT.